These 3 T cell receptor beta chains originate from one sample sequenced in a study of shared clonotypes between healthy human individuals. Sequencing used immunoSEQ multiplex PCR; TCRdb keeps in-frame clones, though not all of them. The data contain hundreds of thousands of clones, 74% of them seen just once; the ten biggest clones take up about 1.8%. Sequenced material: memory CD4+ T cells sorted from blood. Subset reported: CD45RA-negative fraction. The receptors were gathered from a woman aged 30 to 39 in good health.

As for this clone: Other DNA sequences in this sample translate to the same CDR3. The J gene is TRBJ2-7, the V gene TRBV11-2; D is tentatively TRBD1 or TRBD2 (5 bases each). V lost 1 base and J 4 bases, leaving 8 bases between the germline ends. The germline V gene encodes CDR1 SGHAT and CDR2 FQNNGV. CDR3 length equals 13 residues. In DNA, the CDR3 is TGTGCCAGCAGCTTAGGCAGGGAGTACGAGCAGTACTTC. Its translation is CASSLGREYEQYF.

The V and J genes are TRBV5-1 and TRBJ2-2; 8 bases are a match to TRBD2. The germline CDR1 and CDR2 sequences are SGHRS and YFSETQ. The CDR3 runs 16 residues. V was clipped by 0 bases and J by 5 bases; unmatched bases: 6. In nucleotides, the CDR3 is TGCGCCAGCAGCTTGGTTTTAGCGGGGACGACCGGGGAGCTGTTTTTT. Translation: CASSLVLAGTTGELFF. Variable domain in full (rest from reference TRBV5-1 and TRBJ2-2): KAGVTQTPRYLIKTRGQQVTLSCSPISGHRSVSWYQQTPGQGLQFLFEYFSETQRNKGNFPGRFSGRQFSNSRSEMNVSTLELGDSALYLCASSLVLAGTTGELFFGEGSRLTVL.

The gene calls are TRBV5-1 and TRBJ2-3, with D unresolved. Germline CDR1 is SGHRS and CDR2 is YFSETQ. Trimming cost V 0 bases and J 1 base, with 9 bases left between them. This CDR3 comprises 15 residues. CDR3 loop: CASSLALDRTDTQYF. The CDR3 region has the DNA TGCGCCAGCAGCTTGGCGTTGGACCGCACAGATACGCAGTATTTT.